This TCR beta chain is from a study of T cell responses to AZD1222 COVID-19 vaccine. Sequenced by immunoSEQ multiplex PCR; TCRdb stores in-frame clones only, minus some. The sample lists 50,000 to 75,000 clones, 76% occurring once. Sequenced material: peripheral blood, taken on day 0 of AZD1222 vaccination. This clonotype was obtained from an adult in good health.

The CDR3 DNA follows: TGCAGCGCTCCCCTGGGGGATACTTCACCCCTCCACTTT. It yields the protein CSAPLGDTSPLHF. V and J are TRBV29-1 and TRBJ1-6, with D possibly matching TRBD1 (5 bases). The CDR3 contains 13 residues. V lost 7 bases and J 9 bases, leaving 16 bases between the germline ends. Germline values: CDR1 SQVTM, CDR2 ANQGSEA.